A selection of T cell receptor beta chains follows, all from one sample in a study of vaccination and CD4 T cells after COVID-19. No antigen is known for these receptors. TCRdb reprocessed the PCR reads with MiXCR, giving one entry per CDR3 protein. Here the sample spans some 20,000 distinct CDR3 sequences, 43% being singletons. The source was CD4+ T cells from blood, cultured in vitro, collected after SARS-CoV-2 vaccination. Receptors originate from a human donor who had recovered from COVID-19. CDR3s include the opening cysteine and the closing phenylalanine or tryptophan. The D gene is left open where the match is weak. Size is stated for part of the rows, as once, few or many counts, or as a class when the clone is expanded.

CDR3aa: CASSLVGGRGYTF
CDR3nt: TGTGCCAGCAGTTTAGTGGGCGGACGGGGCTACACCTTC
j_gene: TRBJ1-2
v_gene: TRBV28
d_gene: .
abundance: .

CDR3aa: CSARDMATSTYGYTF
CDR3nt: TGCAGTGCTAGAGATATGGCAACCTCTACCTATGGCTACACCTTC
j_gene: TRBJ1-2
v_gene: TRBV20-1
d_gene: .
abundance: few

CDR3aa: CASSLRGSQPQHF
CDR3nt: TGTGCCAGCAGTTTGAGGGGGAGCCAGCCCCAGCATTTT
j_gene: TRBJ1-5
v_gene: TRBV12-3/TRBV12-4
d_gene: .
abundance: .

CDR3aa: CASSGPTEAFF
CDR3nt: TGTGCCAGCAGTGGGCCCACTGAAGCTTTCTTT
j_gene: TRBJ1-1
v_gene: TRBV6-1
d_gene: .
abundance: few

CDR3aa: CASSLGGQTSYGYTF
CDR3nt: TGTGCCAGCAGCTTGGGCGGACAGACTTCCTATGGCTACACCTTC
j_gene: TRBJ1-2
v_gene: TRBV5-4
d_gene: .
abundance: few

CDR3aa: CASSPWTSGNYEQYF
CDR3nt: TGCGCCAGCAGCCCTTGGACTAGCGGCAATTACGAGCAGTACTTC
j_gene: TRBJ2-7
v_gene: TRBV5-1
d_gene: TRBD2
abundance: .

CDR3aa: CATSRDRTNSPLHF
CDR3nt: TGTGCCACCAGCAGAGATCGGACCAATTCACCCCTCCACTTT
j_gene: TRBJ1-6
v_gene: TRBV15
d_gene: .
abundance: medium-sized

CDR3aa: CASSFGGLTRQAYF
CDR3nt: TGTGCCAGCAGTTTTGGGGGGCTGACAAGACAAGCGTACTTC
j_gene: TRBJ2-7
v_gene: TRBV28
d_gene: .
abundance: .

CDR3aa: CGSSGRGGSNQPQHF
CDR3nt: TGTGGCAGCAGTGGCAGGGGCGGTAGCAATCAGCCCCAGCATTTT
j_gene: TRBJ1-5
v_gene: TRBV2
d_gene: .
abundance: .

CDR3aa: CASSRTSISYEQYF
CDR3nt: TGTGCCAGCAGCAGAACTAGTATTTCCTACGAGCAGTACTTC
j_gene: TRBJ2-7
v_gene: TRBV25-1
d_gene: .
abundance: .

CDR3aa: CSVGGTAYGYTF
CDR3nt: TGCAGCGTTGGAGGGACAGCTTATGGCTACACCTTC
j_gene: TRBJ1-2
v_gene: TRBV29-1
d_gene: TRBD1
abundance: .

CDR3aa: CASSQGGEQYF
CDR3nt: TGTGCCAGCAGTCAGGGAGGCGAGCAGTACTTC
j_gene: TRBJ2-7
v_gene: TRBV6-2/TRBV6-3
d_gene: .
abundance: .

CDR3aa: CASSPGVDTQYF
CDR3nt: TGTGCCAGCAGCCCCGGAGTCGATACGCAGTATTTT
j_gene: TRBJ2-3
v_gene: TRBV7-2
d_gene: .
abundance: few

CDR3aa: CASSPGTGVGETQYF
CDR3nt: TGTGCCAGCAGCCCCGGGACAGGGGTTGGAGAGACCCAGTACTTC
j_gene: TRBJ2-5
v_gene: TRBV7-2
d_gene: TRBD1
abundance: few

CDR3aa: CASRRQGAGNQPQHF
CDR3nt: TGTGCCAGCAGGCGACAGGGGGCAGGCAATCAGCCCCAGCATTTT
j_gene: TRBJ1-5
v_gene: TRBV27
d_gene: TRBD1
abundance: few

CDR3aa: CASTQGRNYGYTF
CDR3nt: TGTGCCAGCACGCAGGGACGTAACTATGGCTACACCTTC
j_gene: TRBJ1-2
v_gene: TRBV6-2/TRBV6-3
d_gene: .
abundance: .

CDR3aa: CSADNIIPDGPNYGYTF
CDR3nt: TGCAGTGCTGACAACATAATACCGGACGGCCCTAACTATGGCTACACCTTC
j_gene: TRBJ1-2
v_gene: TRBV20-1
d_gene: .
abundance: .

CDR3aa: CASSAPTGVSEQYF
CDR3nt: TGTGCCAGCAGCGCTCCCACAGGAGTGAGCGAGCAGTACTTC
j_gene: TRBJ2-7
v_gene: TRBV11-3
d_gene: .
abundance: .

CDR3aa: CASSSGDNTEAFF
CDR3nt: TGTGCCAGCAGTTCAGGAGATAACACTGAAGCTTTCTTT
j_gene: TRBJ1-1
v_gene: TRBV6-5
d_gene: .
abundance: few

CDR3aa: CATSRDKLSGNTIYF
CDR3nt: TGTGCCACCAGCAGAGATAAGCTCTCTGGAAACACCATATATTTT
j_gene: TRBJ1-3
v_gene: TRBV15
d_gene: .
abundance: few

CDR3aa: CSASGLMNTEAFF
CDR3nt: TGCAGTGCCTCGGGTCTAATGAACACTGAAGCTTTCTTT
j_gene: TRBJ1-1
v_gene: TRBV20-1
d_gene: .
abundance: few

CDR3aa: CAYRAASTDTQYF
CDR3nt: TGTGCCTACAGGGCAGCTAGCACAGATACGCAGTATTTT
j_gene: TRBJ2-3
v_gene: TRBV7-9
d_gene: .
abundance: .

CDR3aa: CATSRVTGTGYNQPQHF
CDR3nt: TGTGCCACCAGCAGGGTTACCGGGACAGGGTACAATCAGCCCCAGCATTTT
j_gene: TRBJ1-5
v_gene: TRBV15
d_gene: TRBD1
abundance: few

CDR3aa: CASFEAESTDTQYF
CDR3nt: TGTGCCAGCTTTGAAGCGGAGAGCACAGATACGCAGTATTTT
j_gene: TRBJ2-3
v_gene: TRBV12-3/TRBV12-4
d_gene: .
abundance: .

CDR3aa: CSARDHSGPAQPQHF
CDR3nt: TGCAGTGCTAGAGATCATAGTGGCCCGGCTCAGCCCCAGCATTTT
j_gene: TRBJ1-5
v_gene: TRBV20-1
d_gene: .
abundance: .

CDR3aa: CASRSIGTEAFF
CDR3nt: TGTGCCAGCCGCTCCATCGGGACTGAAGCTTTCTTT
j_gene: TRBJ1-1
v_gene: TRBV6-1
d_gene: .
abundance: .

CDR3aa: CAIFSAEAFF
CDR3nt: TGTGCCATCTTTTCCGCTGAAGCTTTCTTT
j_gene: TRBJ1-1
v_gene: TRBV10-3
d_gene: .
abundance: .

CDR3aa: CAAGTTYTDTQYF
CDR3nt: TGTGCCGCCGGGACTACCTATACAGATACGCAGTATTTT
j_gene: TRBJ2-3
v_gene: TRBV11-1
d_gene: TRBD2
abundance: once

CDR3aa: CASSQGAIEAFF
CDR3nt: TGTGCCAGTTCACAGGGGGCCATTGAAGCTTTCTTT
j_gene: TRBJ1-1
v_gene: TRBV6-1
d_gene: TRBD1
abundance: few

CDR3aa: CATSDSWAGDYGYTF
CDR3nt: TGTGCCACCAGTGATTCGTGGGCTGGAGACTATGGCTACACCTTC
j_gene: TRBJ1-2
v_gene: TRBV24-1
d_gene: .
abundance: .

CDR3aa: CAISSDRGVGRQETQYF
CDR3nt: TGTGCCATCAGTTCGGACAGGGGAGTGGGGAGGCAAGAGACCCAGTACTTC
j_gene: TRBJ2-5
v_gene: TRBV6-5
d_gene: TRBD1
abundance: .

CDR3aa: CASSLRDRNSPLHF
CDR3nt: TGTGCCAGCAGCCTTCGGGACAGAAATTCACCCCTCCACTTT
j_gene: TRBJ1-6
v_gene: TRBV7-3
d_gene: TRBD1
abundance: .

CDR3aa: CASRRTGGETQYF
CDR3nt: TGTGCCAGCAGGCGGACAGGGGGAGAGACCCAGTACTTC
j_gene: TRBJ2-5
v_gene: TRBV7-2
d_gene: TRBD1
abundance: .

CDR3aa: CASSLAGGTDTQYF
CDR3nt: TGTGCCAGCAGCTTAGCAGGGGGCACAGATACGCAGTATTTT
j_gene: TRBJ2-3
v_gene: TRBV7-6
d_gene: .
abundance: few

CDR3aa: CASSRLGPSNTEAFF
CDR3nt: TGCGCCAGCAGCCGCCTAGGCCCCAGTAACACTGAAGCTTTCTTT
j_gene: TRBJ1-1
v_gene: TRBV5-1
d_gene: .
abundance: .

CDR3aa: CATSKRDSIIYGYTF
CDR3nt: TGTGCCACCAGCAAAAGGGACTCGATAATTTATGGCTACACCTTC
j_gene: TRBJ1-2
v_gene: TRBV15
d_gene: .
abundance: few

CDR3aa: CASSLTGGGGTDTQYF
CDR3nt: TGTGCCAGCAGCTTGACTGGCGGGGGGGGCACAGATACGCAGTATTTT
j_gene: TRBJ2-3
v_gene: TRBV11-2
d_gene: TRBD2
abundance: .

CDR3aa: CSARPGTGAIYTF
CDR3nt: TGCAGTGCTAGGCCCGGGACAGGGGCCATCTACACCTTC
j_gene: TRBJ1-2
v_gene: TRBV20-1
d_gene: TRBD1
abundance: few

CDR3aa: CASSPGQGFLQPQHF
CDR3nt: TGTGCCAGCAGCCCGGGACAGGGCTTTCTTCAGCCCCAGCATTTT
j_gene: TRBJ1-5
v_gene: TRBV7-8
d_gene: TRBD1
abundance: medium-sized

CDR3aa: CSVAHQSGNTIYF
CDR3nt: TGCAGCGTTGCGCACCAATCTGGAAACACCATATATTTT
j_gene: TRBJ1-3
v_gene: TRBV29-1
d_gene: .
abundance: .

CDR3aa: CASSDDSPNYGYTF
CDR3nt: TGTGCCAGCAGTGATGACAGTCCTAACTATGGCTACACCTTC
j_gene: TRBJ1-2
v_gene: TRBV25-1
d_gene: .
abundance: .

CDR3aa: CASSLLGGPGNTIYF
CDR3nt: TGTGCCAGCAGTTTATTGGGGGGGCCGGGAAACACCATATATTTT
j_gene: TRBJ1-3
v_gene: TRBV27
d_gene: .
abundance: .

CDR3aa: CASSERRYEAFF
CDR3nt: TGTGCCAGCAGTGAACGTCGGTATGAAGCTTTCTTT
j_gene: TRBJ1-1
v_gene: TRBV2
d_gene: .
abundance: .

CDR3aa: CASSSRDRVNSPLHF
CDR3nt: TGTGCCAGCAGTTCCCGGGACAGGGTAAATTCACCCCTCCACTTT
j_gene: TRBJ1-6
v_gene: TRBV27
d_gene: TRBD1
abundance: few

CDR3aa: CASSLAGPIGETQYF
CDR3nt: TGTGCCAGCAGCTTGGCGGGCCCCATCGGAGAGACCCAGTACTTC
j_gene: TRBJ2-5
v_gene: TRBV7-9
d_gene: .
abundance: .

CDR3aa: CASSPLGQRRDGYTF
CDR3nt: TGTGCCAGCAGCCCGCTGGGACAGAGAAGGGACGGCTACACCTTC
j_gene: TRBJ1-2
v_gene: TRBV27
d_gene: TRBD1
abundance: .

CDR3aa: CASSLVPENYGYTF
CDR3nt: TGTGCCAGCAGCTTAGTCCCCGAAAACTATGGCTACACCTTC
j_gene: TRBJ1-2
v_gene: TRBV7-2
d_gene: .
abundance: .

CDR3aa: CASSKSRAVVVEAFF
CDR3nt: TGTGCCAGCAGCAAAAGCAGGGCGGTGGTTGTTGAAGCTTTCTTT
j_gene: TRBJ1-1
v_gene: TRBV5-6
d_gene: .
abundance: few

CDR3aa: CASSLETSGEQYF
CDR3nt: TGTGCCAGCAGCTTAGAGACATCGGGGGAGCAGTACTTC
j_gene: TRBJ2-7
v_gene: TRBV11-2
d_gene: .
abundance: few

CDR3aa: CASTTLPYNSPLHF
CDR3nt: TGTGCCAGCACCACTCTTCCCTATAATTCACCCCTCCACTTT
j_gene: TRBJ1-6
v_gene: TRBV5-6
d_gene: .
abundance: .

CDR3aa: CSASHPGTGANVLTF
CDR3nt: TGCAGTGCTAGTCATCCAGGGACTGGGGCCAACGTCCTGACTTTC
j_gene: TRBJ2-6
v_gene: TRBV20-1
d_gene: .
abundance: .

CDR3aa: CATSRATAPNAYNEQFF
CDR3nt: TGTGCCACCAGCAGGGCCACGGCACCGAACGCCTACAATGAGCAGTTCTTC
j_gene: TRBJ2-1
v_gene: TRBV15
d_gene: .
abundance: .

CDR3aa: CSASTTGLVAGGEQFF
CDR3nt: TGCAGTGCTTCGACCACGGGATTAGTGGCCGGCGGCGAGCAGTTCTTC
j_gene: TRBJ2-1
v_gene: TRBV20-1
d_gene: .
abundance: .

CDR3aa: CASSLYAWTEAFF
CDR3nt: TGTGCCAGCAGCTTATATGCATGGACTGAAGCTTTCTTT
j_gene: TRBJ1-1
v_gene: TRBV7-2
d_gene: .
abundance: few

CDR3aa: CASTQGPSTDTQYF
CDR3nt: TGTGCCAGTACCCAGGGACCTAGCACAGATACGCAGTATTTT
j_gene: TRBJ2-3
v_gene: TRBV19
d_gene: .
abundance: .

CDR3aa: CASSPRWGYEYGHTF
CDR3nt: TGTGCCAGCAGTCCCAGGTGGGGGTACGAGTATGGCCACACCTTC
j_gene: TRBJ1-2
v_gene: TRBV6-1
d_gene: .
abundance: .

CDR3aa: CASSEGGLGGNEQFF
CDR3nt: TGTGCCAGCAGTGAAGGGGGACTAGGGGGCAATGAGCAGTTCTTC
j_gene: TRBJ2-1
v_gene: TRBV25-1
d_gene: TRBD2
abundance: .

CDR3aa: CASRRGSGYTF
CDR3nt: TGTGCCAGCAGGCGAGGGAGCGGCTACACCTTC
j_gene: TRBJ1-2
v_gene: TRBV6-1
d_gene: .
abundance: few

CDR3aa: CSASPAGLVIEQFF
CDR3nt: TGCAGTGCTAGTCCTGCGGGGCTCGTAATAGAGCAGTTCTTC
j_gene: TRBJ2-1
v_gene: TRBV20-1
d_gene: .
abundance: .